This T cell receptor beta chain emerged from a study of CD8 T cells in Susac syndrome. With random hexamers, about 0.45 to 1 ug RNA was reverse transcribed. TCRdb re-derived calls from the immunoSEQ multiplex PCR reads in MiXCR, one entry per CDR3 protein. The table includes some 200,000 distinct CDR3 sequences, 92% detected once. Germline V gene sequence: CDR1 KGHSH, CDR2 LQKENI. Trimming removed 3 bases at V and 2 bases at J, with 11 bases between. This CDR3 is 14 amino acids long. This chain links TRBV18 with TRBJ2-7; D gene unclear. Sequencing was performed on CD8+ T cells from PBMCs. The receptor was derived from a human donor with multiple sclerosis. The CDR3 sequence: CASSPPEAPYEQYF. CDR3 coding DNA: TGTGCCAGCTCACCTCCTGAAGCCCCCTACGAGCAGTACTTC. Together with reference TRBV18 and TRBJ2-7, the CDR3 gives the full variable domain: NAGVMQNPRHLVRRRGQEARLRCSPMKGHSHVYWYRQLPEEGLKFMVYLQKENIIDESGMPKERFSAEFPKEGPSILRIQQVVRGDSAAYFCASSPPEAPYEQYFGPGTRLTVT.